Listed below are T cell receptor beta chains from one sample, sequenced in a study of blood T cell repertoires in COVID-19. Clones were read by immunoSEQ multiplex PCR, and TCRdb kept only the in-frame ones, dropping some. Altogether a few hundred thousand clones are present, roughly 85% being singletons, with the ten largest covering about 3.8%. The source material was PBMCs or T cells enriched from blood (not recorded which). The receptors were sampled from a woman in her thirties or forties with acute COVID-19. Both conserved end residues are part of each CDR3. D genes are given only for firm matches. Some rows mark clone size as missing; the rest say once, few, many or name a class of expanded clone.

clone size | J gene | V gene | D gene | CDR3 protein | CDR3 DNA
NA | TRBJ2-3 | TRBV18 | TRBD2 | CASSPQSGRTTDTQYF | TGTGCCAGCTCACCACAGAGCGGGAGGACGACAGATACGCAGTATTTT
NA | TRBJ1-1 | TRBV13 | NA | CASSLGDRTEAFF | TGTGCCAGCAGCTTAGGGGACAGAACTGAAGCTTTCTTT
once | TRBJ2-5 | TRBV4-2 | TRBD2 | CASSPGLARETQYF | TGTGCCAGCAGCCCGGGACTAGCGAGGGAGACCCAGTACTTC
NA | TRBJ2-7 | TRBV28 | NA | CASSLAAYEQYF | TGTGCCAGCAGTTTGGCAGCCTACGAGCAGTACTTC
NA | TRBJ2-7 | TRBV11-2 | NA | CASSLHEQYF | TGTGCCAGCAGCCTCCACGAGCAGTACTTC
NA | TRBJ2-3 | TRBV4-1 | TRBD2 | CASSGTSGSPDTQYF | TGCGCCAGCAGCGGTACTAGCGGGAGTCCAGATACGCAGTATTTT
NA | TRBJ1-5 | TRBV29-1 | NA | CSVEDLPTDYSNQPQHF | TGCAGCGTTGAAGATCTTCCTACAGACTATAGCAATCAGCCCCAGCATTTT
NA | TRBJ2-1 | TRBV19 | NA | CASSIEGSSYNEQFF | TGTGCCAGTAGTATAGAGGGGAGCTCCTACAATGAGCAGTTCTTC
NA | TRBJ2-2 | TRBV19 | NA | CASSVTQGGNTGELFF | TGTGCCAGTAGTGTGACGCAGGGAGGGAACACCGGGGAGCTGTTTTTT
NA | TRBJ1-2 | TRBV4-1 | TRBD1 | CASSQDQVRDRGDGYTF | TGCGCCAGCAGCCAAGATCAGGTCCGGGACAGGGGAGATGGCTACACCTTC
NA | TRBJ2-3 | TRBV9 | NA | CASSVGDAAPSTDTQYF | TGTGCCAGCAGCGTAGGTGATGCGGCACCGAGCACAGATACGCAGTATTTT
NA | TRBJ2-1 | TRBV29-1 | NA | CSVEGQQRNNEQFF | TGCAGCGTTGAAGGGCAACAAAGAAACAATGAGCAGTTCTTC
NA | TRBJ2-7 | TRBV19 | NA | CASSGAPSSYEQYF | TGTGCCAGTAGTGGGGCCCCCTCGTCCTACGAGCAGTACTTC
NA | TRBJ1-2 | TRBV5-1 | TRBD1 | CASSGTAYGYTF | TGCGCCAGCAGCGGGACAGCCTATGGCTACACCTTC
NA | TRBJ2-4 | TRBV5-1 | TRBD1 | CASSLGTGWDIQYF | TGCGCCAGCAGCTTGGGGACAGGGTGGGACATTCAGTACTTC
once | TRBJ2-3 | TRBV24-1 | NA | CATQPGVADTQYF | TGTGCCACCCAACCAGGGGTGGCAGATACGCAGTATTTT
NA | TRBJ2-1 | TRBV20-1 | NA | CSADSYNEQFF | TGCAGTGCCGACAGCTACAATGAGCAGTTCTTC
NA | TRBJ2-3 | TRBV24-1 | NA | CATSDPRRGDTQYF | TGTGCCACCAGTGATCCACGTCGGGGAGATACGCAGTATTTT
NA | TRBJ1-1 | TRBV3-1/TRBV3-2 | NA | CASSQATGTWSTEAFF | TGTGCCAGCAGCCAAGCAACCGGGACATGGTCCACTGAAGCTTTCTTT
once | TRBJ2-3 | TRBV29-1 | TRBD1 | CSGTGGPDTQYF | TGCAGCGGCACAGGGGGCCCAGATACGCAGTATTTT
NA | TRBJ1-5 | TRBV28 | TRBD1 | CASRTGVSNQPQHF | TGTGCCAGCAGGACAGGGGTTAGCAATCAGCCCCAGCATTTT
NA | TRBJ1-2 | TRBV7-3 | NA | CASSLADRPHGGYTF | TGTGCCAGCAGCTTAGCCGACAGGCCCCACGGGGGCTACACCTTC
NA | TRBJ2-7 | TRBV10-3 | TRBD2 | CAISESSGSPYEQYF | TGTGCCATCAGTGAGTCGAGCGGGAGCCCCTACGAGCAGTACTTC
NA | TRBJ2-7 | TRBV6-4 | TRBD2 | CASSDMTSGSRYEQYF | TGTGCCAGCAGTGACATGACAAGCGGGAGTCGCTACGAGCAGTACTTC
NA | TRBJ2-1 | TRBV20-1 | NA | CSARVSNEQFF | TGCAGTGCTAGAGTCTCCAATGAGCAGTTCTTC
NA | TRBJ1-1 | TRBV7-3 | NA | CASSPGRNAEAFF | TGTGCCAGCAGCCCAGGTCGTAATGCTGAAGCTTTCTTT
NA | TRBJ2-2 | TRBV29-1 | NA | CSVEGSVSNTGELFF | TGCAGCGTTGAAGGCTCGGTGTCAAACACCGGGGAGCTGTTTTTT
NA | TRBJ1-2 | TRBV21-1 | NA | CASSKGQDYGYTF | TGTGCCAGCAGCAAAGGACAGGACTATGGCTACACCTTC
NA | TRBJ1-5 | TRBV6-6 | NA | CASSRESQGNQPQHF | TGTGCCAGCAGCCGCGAATCACAGGGCAATCAGCCCCAGCATTTT
NA | TRBJ1-1 | TRBV28 | TRBD1 | CASSPTGISGTEAFF | TGTGCCAGCAGTCCGACAGGGATCTCGGGGACTGAAGCTTTCTTT
NA | TRBJ2-7 | TRBV4-3 | TRBD1 | CASSQEYKFRDRPFYEQYF | TGCGCCAGCAGCCAAGAATATAAATTTCGGGACAGGCCTTTCTACGAGCAGTACTTC
NA | TRBJ2-7 | TRBV6-5 | TRBD2 | CASSYSASGPYEQYF | TGTGCCAGCAGTTACTCTGCTAGCGGCCCCTACGAGCAGTACTTC
NA | TRBJ1-2 | TRBV7-9 | TRBD1 | CASSQSWTGDGYTF | TGTGCCAGCAGCCAATCATGGACAGGGGACGGCTACACCTTC
NA | TRBJ2-1 | TRBV5-1 | TRBD2 | CASSLGTSGINEQFF | TGCGCCAGCAGCTTGGGGACTAGCGGGATAAATGAGCAGTTCTTC
NA | TRBJ1-3 | TRBV7-9 | NA | CASDDSGVAGNTIYF | TGTGCCAGCGATGACTCAGGGGTAGCGGGAAACACCATATATTTT
few | TRBJ2-7 | TRBV5-1 | TRBD2 | CASSSSSGLSPYEQYF | TGCGCCAGCAGCTCCTCTAGCGGGCTCTCCCCCTACGAGCAGTACTTC
NA | TRBJ2-7 | TRBV28 | TRBD2 | CASRPGTSGLRQYF | TGTGCCAGCAGGCCTGGGACTAGCGGTCTTAGGCAGTACTTC
NA | TRBJ1-5 | TRBV7-2 | NA | CASSVERGPRPQHF | TGTGCCAGCAGCGTAGAGAGAGGCCCGAGGCCCCAGCATTTT
NA | TRBJ2-7 | TRBV29-1 | TRBD2 | CSVVTSGHEQYF | TGCAGCGTTGTGACTAGCGGACACGAGCAGTACTTC
few | TRBJ2-7 | TRBV7-8 | TRBD1 | CASSLGAGGYEQYF | TGTGCCAGCAGCTTAGGTGCAGGGGGCTACGAGCAGTACTTC
NA | TRBJ2-5 | TRBV27 | TRBD2 | CASSPMGLAAVLGETQYF | TGTGCCAGCAGTCCCATGGGACTAGCGGCGGTTTTGGGAGAGACCCAGTACTTC
NA | TRBJ1-6 | TRBV18 | TRBD1 | CASSPLGQVNNSPLHF | TGTGCCAGCTCACCTTTGGGACAGGTGAATAATTCACCCCTCCACTTT
NA | TRBJ2-1 | TRBV30 | TRBD2 | CAWSFRRTGTTQGNEQFF | TGTGCCTGGAGTTTCCGGCGGACCGGGACTACCCAGGGCAATGAGCAGTTCTTC
NA | TRBJ2-1 | TRBV4-1 | TRBD2 | CASSPARGSGRGNEQFF | TGCGCCAGCAGCCCCGCCAGGGGTAGCGGGAGGGGCAATGAGCAGTTCTTC
NA | TRBJ2-2 | TRBV12-5 | NA | CASGLGGAHTGELFF | TGTGCTAGTGGTCTAGGGGGGGCTCACACCGGGGAGCTGTTTTTT
NA | TRBJ2-1 | TRBV7-3 | NA | CASSVRDLHNEQFF | TGTGCCAGCAGCGTCCGGGACTTACACAATGAGCAGTTCTTC